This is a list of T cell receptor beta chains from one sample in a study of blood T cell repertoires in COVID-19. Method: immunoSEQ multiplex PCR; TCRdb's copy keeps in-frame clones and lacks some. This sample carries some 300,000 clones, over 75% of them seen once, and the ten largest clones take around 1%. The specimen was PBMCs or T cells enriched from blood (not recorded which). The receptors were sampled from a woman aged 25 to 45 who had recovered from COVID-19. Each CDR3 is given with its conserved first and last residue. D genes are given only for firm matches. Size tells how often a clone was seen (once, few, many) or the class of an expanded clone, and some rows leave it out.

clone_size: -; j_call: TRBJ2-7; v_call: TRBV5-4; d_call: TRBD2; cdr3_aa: CASSSPSGIPLRIRYEQYF; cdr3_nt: TGTGCCAGCAGCTCACCCAGCGGGATCCCCCTCCGGATTCGCTACGAGCAGTACTTC
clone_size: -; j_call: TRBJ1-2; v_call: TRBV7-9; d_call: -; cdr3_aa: CASSLSGALNYGYTF; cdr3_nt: TGTGCCAGCAGCTTAAGTGGGGCCCTCAACTATGGCTACACCTTC
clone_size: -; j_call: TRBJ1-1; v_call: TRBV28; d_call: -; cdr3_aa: CASSLYRMNTEAFF; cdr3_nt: TGTGCCAGCAGTTTATACAGGATGAACACTGAAGCTTTCTTT
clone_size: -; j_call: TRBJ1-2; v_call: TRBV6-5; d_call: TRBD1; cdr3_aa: CASKQGGYGYTF; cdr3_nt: TGTGCCAGCAAGCAGGGGGGATATGGCTACACCTTC
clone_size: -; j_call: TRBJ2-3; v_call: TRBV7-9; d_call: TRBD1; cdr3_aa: CASSLALAGGMADTQYF; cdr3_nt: TGTGCCAGCAGCTTAGCGCTTGCAGGGGGCATGGCAGATACGCAGTATTTT
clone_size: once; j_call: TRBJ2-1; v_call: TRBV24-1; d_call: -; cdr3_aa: CATSDPVGGSYNEQFF; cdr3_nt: TGTGCCACCAGTGACCCGGTGGGGGGCTCCTACAATGAGCAGTTCTTC
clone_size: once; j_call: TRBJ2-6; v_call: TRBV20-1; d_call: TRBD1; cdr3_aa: CSARETGGGSLSGANVLTF; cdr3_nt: TGCAGTGCTCGTGAAACAGGGGGCGGATCGTTGTCTGGGGCCAACGTCCTGACTTTC
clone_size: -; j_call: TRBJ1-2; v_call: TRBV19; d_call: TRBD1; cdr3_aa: CASSIRRDRGVNGYTF; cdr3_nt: TGTGCCAGTAGTATAAGACGGGACAGGGGTGTGAATGGCTACACCTTC
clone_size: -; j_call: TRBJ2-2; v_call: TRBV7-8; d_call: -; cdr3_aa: CASSLLVGPSTGELFF; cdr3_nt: TGTGCCAGCAGCTTATTGGTGGGGCCAAGCACCGGGGAGCTGTTTTTT
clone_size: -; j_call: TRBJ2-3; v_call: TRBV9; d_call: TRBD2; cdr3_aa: CASSVSSGGPSTDTQYF; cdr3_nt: TGTGCCAGCAGCGTCTCTAGCGGGGGGCCTAGCACAGATACGCAGTATTTT
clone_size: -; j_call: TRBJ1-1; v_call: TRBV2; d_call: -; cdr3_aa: CASPARGRNTEAFF; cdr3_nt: TGTGCCAGCCCGGCCCGGGGGAGGAACACTGAAGCTTTCTTT